These 8 T cell receptor beta chains originate from one sample sequenced in a study of T cells in localized non-small cell lung cancer. The repertoire was sequenced with immunoSEQ multiplex PCR; TCRdb's copy has only in-frame clones and lacks some. The sample yields 20,000 to 30,000 clones, approximately 86% seen once. The material was peripheral blood, obtained before any cancer treatment. These receptors all stem from a female donor aged 60 or older with stage II squamous cell lung carcinoma.

This sequence joins TRBV2 and TRBJ1-2; no reliable D call. V was trimmed by 2 bases and J by 5 bases, leaving 15 bases between them. Germline lookup yields CDR1 SNHLY and CDR2 FYNNEI. This CDR3 is 15 amino acids long. In DNA, the CDR3 is TGTGCCAGCAGTGAAAGGACCGACTCTGGGTATGGCTACACCTTC. This gives the protein CASSERTDSGYGYTF.

This chain joins TRBV30 and TRBJ2-1; D is undetermined. V gave up 0 bases and J gave up 1 base, with 16 bases separating them. This CDR3 has 17 amino acids. Per the germline V gene, CDR1 is GTSNPN and CDR2 is SVGIG (reference sequence). The chain's CDR3 is CAWSVRLTSNSYNEQFF. In DNA, the CDR3 is TGTGCCTGGAGTGTGAGATTGACATCGAATTCCTACAATGAGCAGTTCTTC.

The genes are TRBV27 and TRBJ2-3; perhaps TRBD2 as D (6 bases). CDR3 length: 18 amino acids. CDR1 is MNHEY and CDR2 is SMNVEV in the germline V gene (reference sequence). Trimming stripped 5 bases from V and 1 base from J, with 22 bases between. CDR3 amino acids: CASSPGASSRGGTDTQYF. The CDR3 DNA is TGTGCCAGCAGTCCGGGAGCTAGCAGCCGGGGAGGCACAGATACGCAGTATTTT.

The chain uses TRBV6-5 and TRBJ2-7; D ambiguous. V lost 6 bases, J lost 3 bases, and 18 bases lay in between. The germline V gene has CDR1 MNHEY and CDR2 SVGAGI. The CDR3 is made up of 15 amino acids. This CDR3 is CASSASKTTYYEQYF. As DNA, the CDR3 is TGTGCCAGCAGCGCATCGAAGACAACCTACTACGAGCAGTACTTC.

The gene calls are TRBV27 and TRBJ2-1, with TRBD2 matching over 10 bases. The germline gives CDR1 MNHEY, CDR2 SMNVEV (reference sequence). The CDR3 covers 15 residues. J lost 8 bases, V lost 2 bases, and 6 bases had no gene match. CDR3 DNA: TGTGCCAGCAGTTTAGGAGCGGGAGGGCCTGATGAGCAGTTCTTC. It codes for CASSLGAGGPDEQFF.

This clone has just one count. V usage is TRBV4-1 and J usage is TRBJ1-5; a possible D gene is TRBD1 (5 bases). Germline-derived CDR1 and CDR2 are MGHRA and YSYEKL. V was cut by 1 base and J by 9 bases, with 10 bases left in between. The length of the CDR3 is 13 residues. CDR3 sequence: CASSQGGNGPQHF. In nucleotides, the CDR3 is TGCGCCAGCAGCCAAGGGGGGAACGGGCCCCAGCATTTT.

V and J are TRBV14 and TRBJ1-1; D is perhaps TRBD1 (5 bases). Trimming removed 6 bases at V and 1 base at J, with 15 bases between. This CDR3 spans 15 amino acids. Germline lookup yields CDR1 SGHDN and CDR2 FVKESK. The CDR3 DNA sequence: TGTGCCAGCAGACGTGGGGGAGGGAAGAACACTGAAGCTTTCTTT. Protein product: CASRRGGGKNTEAFF.

The genes are TRBV28 and TRBJ2-3, with 9 bases lining up with TRBD2. The CDR3 totals 17 residues. Germline CDR1 reads MDHEN; CDR2 reads SYDVKM. With V trimmed by 4 bases and J by 4 bases, 12 bases remained unmatched. CDR3 nucleotide sequence: TGTGCCAGCAGTTCGGATTGGGCGGGAGGGTTTTCAGATACGCAGTATTTT. Its translation is CASSSDWAGGFSDTQYF.